This entry lists 28 T cell receptor beta chains sequenced from one sample in a study of blood T cells in healthy people across ages (dated by TCRdb to 2013 to 2016). The library was obtained by 5' RACE. The sequencing machine was an Illumina HiSeq 2500. The second PCR ran for about 6 to 11 cycles and used a J-beta primer mix along with a sample-barcoded 5' primer. The raw public reads went through TCRdb reprocessing: fastp at Q25, MiXCR clone calling, in-frame beta chains kept. For every CDR3 protein sequence, its rows merge into one entry that carries the most common genes and DNA. The sample includes 550,000 to 700,000 distinct CDR3 sequences, with 25% to 30% observed a single time. The biggest ten clones account for less than 20% of the sample. Sequenced material: blood. The receptor set was obtained from an older woman in good health.

V is TRBV4-2 and J is TRBJ2-6; 7 bases are a match to TRBD1. V shed 2 bases and J 1 base; nucleotides not matched to a gene: 5. This CDR3 has 17 amino acids. The germline CDR1 and CDR2 sequences are LGHNA and YNFKEQ. CDR3 amino acids: CASSQSRQGSGANVLTF. The CDR3 bases are TGTGCCAGCAGCCAATCTAGACAGGGATCTGGGGCCAACGTCCTGACTTTC.

The J gene is TRBJ2-7, the V gene TRBV7-2; 9 nucleotides line up with TRBD1. J was trimmed by 4 bases and V by 4 bases; bases with no gene match: 5. Germline V gene sequence: CDR1 SGHTA, CDR2 FQGNSA. This CDR3 contains 14 residues. CDR3 loop: CASSSQGAKYEQYF. In DNA, the CDR3 is TGTGCCAGCAGCTCACAGGGGGCTAAGTACGAGCAGTACTTC.

The J gene is TRBJ2-3, the V gene TRBV12-3 or TRBV12-4, with TRBD1 as a possible D gene (5 bases). Trimming removed 5 bases at V and 1 base at J, with 13 bases between. This CDR3 is 15 amino acids long. The CDR3 region has the DNA TGTGCCAGCAGTCTCCAGGGTATGGGCACAGATACGCAGTATTTT. This codes for CASSLQGMGTDTQYF.

The chain uses TRBV6-5 and TRBJ2-7, with D unresolved. The CDR3 spans 16 residues. The germline CDR1 and CDR2 sequences are MNHEY and SVGAGI. V lost 0 bases, J lost 4 bases, and 16 bases lay in between. CDR3 region: CASSYSARIFPYEQYF. The CDR3 DNA reads as TGTGCCAGCAGTTACTCGGCCAGGATTTTTCCTTACGAGCAGTACTTC.

The chain couples TRBV7-9 to TRBJ2-1, with D possibly called TRBD1 or TRBD2 (5 bases each). Judging by the DNA end, TRBJ2-5 fits better; the J call may be wrong. Germline-derived CDR1 and CDR2 are SEHNR and FQNEAQ (reference sequence). The CDR3 has 17 residues. In nucleotides, the CDR3 is TGTGCCAGCAGCTTAGGGGGGTTGGGACCGCTCCAAGAGACCCAGTACTTC. As protein: CASSLGGLGPLQETQYF.

In regard to this clonotype: A junction boundary mismatches the germline segment, possibly from a read error. The chain employs TRBV9 and TRBJ2-5; TRBD2 aligns across 10 bases. The germline V gene has CDR1 SGDLS and CDR2 YYNGEE. CDR3 length equals 15 residues. CDR3 residues: CAGSVERGGSETQYF. CDR3 coding DNA: TGTGCCGGCAGCGTGGAGCGGGGGGGCTCAGAGACCCAGTACTTC.

This clonotype was detected only a few times. This chain links TRBV28 with TRBJ2-5; D remains ambiguous. V lost 10 bases and J lost 0, with 12 bases in between. The CDR3 loop spans 13 amino acids. Germline CDR1 is MDHEN and CDR2 is SYDVKM. The CDR3 protein is CAISLEYQETQYF. In nucleotides, the CDR3 is TGTGCCATAAGCCTAGAGTACCAAGAGACCCAGTACTTC.

The V gene is TRBV27, the J gene TRBJ2-4, with D tentatively TRBD2 (5 bases). Trimming stripped 5 bases from V and 0 bases from J, with 17 bases between. Germline CDR1 MNHEY, CDR2 SMNVEV (reference sequence). CDR3 length: 17 amino acids. This CDR3 reads CASSPGWGVLAKNIQYF. The CDR3 DNA reads TGTGCCAGCAGTCCGGGTTGGGGAGTCCTAGCCAAAAACATTCAGTACTTC.

V gene TRBV7-2 combines with J gene TRBJ1-1, with D perhaps matching TRBD1 (6 bases). The CDR3 runs to 17 residues. Germline V gene sequence: CDR1 SGHTA, CDR2 FQGNSA. Trimming shortened V by 6 bases and J by 1 base, and 21 bases separated the two germline ends. The CDR3 sequence: CASSQQGGIARNTEAFF. CDR3 in DNA: TGTGCCAGCAGTCAACAGGGAGGAATAGCAAGGAACACTGAAGCTTTCTTT.

This clonotype was counted at least ten times. The chain employs TRBV20-1 and TRBJ2-5; D might be TRBD1 or TRBD2, each matching 5 bases. The J call may be in error: the DNA end matches TRBJ2-1 better. Germline values: CDR1 DFQATT, CDR2 SNEGSKA (reference sequence). The CDR3 runs to 11 residues. This chain's CDR3 is CSAGDPHGQFF. As DNA, the CDR3 is TGCAGTGCTGGGGACCCTCATGGGCAGTTCTTC.

The V call is TRBV5-1, the J call TRBJ2-1, with 7 bases aligning to TRBD2. The CDR3 sequence is 15 residues long. Looked up from germline, CDR1 is SGHRS and CDR2 is YFSETQ. Unmatched junction bases numbered 9, after V lost 1 base and J lost 8 bases. The CDR3 spells CASSLRGVGIDEQFF. The CDR3 DNA is TGCGCCAGCAGCTTGCGGGGGGTGGGTATAGATGAGCAGTTCTTC.

This clonotype appeared a few times. The chain recombines TRBV20-1 with TRBJ1-5; unclear D gene. Germline V gene lookup returns CDR1 DFQATT and CDR2 SNEGSKA (reference sequence). CDR3 length equals 13 residues. V was cut by 3 bases and J by 0 bases, with 6 bases left in between. CDR3 nucleotides: TGCAGTGCTAGCGAGAGTAGCAATCAGCCCCAGCATTTT. It yields the protein CSASESSNQPQHF.

This clonotype was found a few times. The rearrangement uses TRBV5-1 and TRBJ1-2; TRBD1 matches at 8 bases. Germline trimming cut 3 bases from V and 8 bases from J; bases unmatched to any gene: 6. The germline V gene encodes CDR1 SGHRS and CDR2 YFSETQ. The CDR3 is 13 residues long. The CDR3 spells CASSSQGAEGYTF. In nucleotides, the CDR3 is TGCGCCAGCAGCTCGCAGGGGGCTGAGGGCTACACCTTC.

In the case of this clonotype: The CDR3 does not close with the conserved phenylalanine or tryptophan, likely indicating a read error. V and J are TRBV7-2 and TRBJ2-5; D gene uncertain. The V end lost 2 bases, the J end lost 3 bases, and 13 bases lay between the germline ends. The CDR3 length is 15 residues. Germline V gives CDR1 SGHTA, CDR2 FQGNSA. For the CDR3, the DNA is TGTGCCAGCAGCTTAATGACGGGCGCCGAAGAGACCCAGTACCTC. It is translated as CASSLMTGAEETQYL.

Only a few counts were recorded for this clonotype. V and J are TRBV10-3 and TRBJ1-1, with D hard to call. CDR3 size: 12 residues. Trimming stripped 2 bases from V and 3 bases from J, with 4 bases between. From germline, CDR1 is ENHRY and CDR2 SYGVKD. Written as DNA, the CDR3 is TGTGCCATCAGTGAGAGGGACACTGAAGCTTTCTTT. It encodes CAISERDTEAFF.

This clonotype was picked up a small number of times. The chain combines TRBV18 with TRBJ2-6; 9 bases match TRBD1. This CDR3 has 17 residues. Germline CDR1 is KGHSH and CDR2 is LQKENI. Unmatched junction bases numbered 7, after V lost 5 bases and J lost 2 bases. The CDR3 here is CASSSLQGATGANVLTF. CDR3 nucleotide sequence: TGTGCCAGCTCAAGTTTACAGGGGGCAACTGGGGCCAACGTCCTGACTTTC.

This clonotype was counted only a few times. The V call is TRBV7-2, the J call TRBJ2-3; 11 nucleotides match TRBD2. CDR1 and CDR2 (germline): SGHTA, FQGNSA. Unmatched junction bases numbered 4, after V lost 5 bases and J lost 3 bases. This CDR3 is 15 amino acids long. This CDR3 is CASSGRLAGTDTQYF. The CDR3 coding sequence is TGTGCCAGCAGCGGACGACTAGCGGGAACAGATACGCAGTATTTT.

This rearrangement joins TRBV10-3 to TRBJ1-6; D may be TRBD1 (5 bases). The CDR3 length is 15 residues. Germline V gene sequence: CDR1 ENHRY, CDR2 SYGVKD. V lost 2 bases and J 13 bases, leaving 18 bases between the germline ends. CDR3 protein: CAISEAGSIISPLHF. The DNA for the CDR3 is TGTGCCATCAGTGAGGCAGGGTCGATTATTTCCCCCCTCCACTTT.

This clonotype was observed a few times. The chain recombines TRBV7-6 with TRBJ2-2; 7 bases map to TRBD2. This CDR3 is built from 15 residues. Trimming removed 5 bases from V and 4 bases from J; junction bases left unmatched: 7. Germline V gene lookup returns CDR1 SGHVS and CDR2 FNYEAQ. CDR3 nucleotides: TGTGCCAGCAGCCCCCCCGGGGGGATCACCGGGGAGCTGTTTTTT. It encodes CASSPPGGITGELFF.

V and J are TRBV19 and TRBJ2-3; D gene ambiguous. CDR3 size: 13 residues. Germline loops: CDR1 LNHDA, CDR2 SQIVND (reference sequence). The germline V and J ends were trimmed by 1 base and 6 bases, with 8 bases remaining between them. In DNA, the CDR3 is TGTGCCAGTAGTATAGGGCAGTCTGATACGCAGTATTTT. Translated, it gives CASSIGQSDTQYF.

The rearrangement joins TRBV20-1 to TRBJ1-1, with D perhaps matching TRBD1 (6 bases). Per germline, CDR1 DFQATT and CDR2 SNEGSKA (reference sequence). The CDR3 loop spans 11 amino acids. Trimming cost V 6 bases and J 10 bases, with 15 bases left between them. CDR3 coding DNA: TGCAGTGCCCCTAGGGACACAGGAGCTTTCTTT. Translation gives CSAPRDTGAFF.

This clonotype showed up just once. The rearrangement links TRBV7-2 to TRBJ2-2; 9 nucleotides line up with TRBD2. Germline loops: CDR1 SGHTA, CDR2 FQGNSA. The V and J ends lost 5 bases and 4 bases, in that order; junction bases with no gene match: 8. The CDR3 is 16 residues long. The CDR3 DNA sequence: TGTGCCAGCAGCCTCAAGCGGGGGGCTTTCACCGGGGAGCTGTTTTTT. Translating gives CASSLKRGAFTGELFF.

A few counts support this clonotype. The rearrangement uses TRBV7-2 and TRBJ2-3; 7 nucleotides agree with TRBD1. The CDR3 runs to 16 residues. CDR1 is SGHTA and CDR2 is FQGNSA in the germline V gene. The V gene end was trimmed by 5 bases and the J gene end by 6 bases; junction bases not matched to a gene: 14. Here the CDR3 reads CASSRWRTGARDTQYF. The DNA for the CDR3 is TGTGCCAGCAGCCGATGGAGGACAGGCGCGAGGGATACGCAGTATTTT.

V gene TRBV7-3 combines with J gene TRBJ1-4; 7 nucleotides agree with TRBD1. The CDR3 covers 16 residues. CDR1 is SGHTA, CDR2 FQGTGA, per germline. V dropped 1 base and J dropped 5; count of bases not matched to a gene: 7. The CDR3 region is CASSLKKGALNEKLFF. CDR3 nucleotide sequence: TGTGCCAGCAGCTTAAAAAAGGGGGCCCTAAATGAAAAACTGTTTTTT.

This clonotype was detected ten times or more. This sequence joins TRBV7-2 and TRBJ2-2; D is uncertain. CDR3 length: 14 amino acids. The germline V gene encodes CDR1 SGHTA and CDR2 FQGNSA. The V gene lost 8 bases and the J gene lost 6 bases, with 16 bases spanning the gap. The CDR3 is CASHRKGGAGELFF. The CDR3 region has the DNA TGTGCCAGCCACCGAAAGGGTGGGGCCGGGGAGCTGTTTTTT.

This clonotype occurred many times. V is TRBV13 and J is TRBJ2-1; TRBD2 aligns across 11 bases. Germline trimming cut 4 bases from V and 3 bases from J; bases unmatched to any gene: 5. The germline CDR1 and CDR2 sequences are PRHDT and FYEKMQ (reference sequence). The CDR3 covers 16 residues. CDR3 coding DNA: TGTGCCAGCAGCTCCCCTAGCGGGGGGTTCTACAATGAGCAGTTCTTC. Translation: CASSSPSGGFYNEQFF.

The rearrangement joins TRBV10-3 to TRBJ2-1, with TRBD2 matching 12 bases. This CDR3 spans 16 amino acids. The germline V gene has CDR1 ENHRY and CDR2 SYGVKD. Trimming at V came to 6 bases and at J to 7 bases, leaving 10 bases not matched to a gene. The CDR3 DNA reads as TGTGCCATCAGCCCTAGCGGGGGGGAGTTCTTTAATGAGCAGTTCTTC. It is translated as CAISPSGGEFFNEQFF.

Turning to this clonotype: The CDR3 ends on some other residue instead of the conserved phenylalanine or tryptophan, so this is likely a read error. The chain employs TRBV29-1 and TRBJ2-3; D may be TRBD2 (6 bases). CDR3 length equals 14 residues. Germline assignment: CDR1 SQVTM and CDR2 ANQGSEA. The germline V and J ends were trimmed by 5 bases and 3 bases, with 15 bases remaining between them. The CDR3 region is CSVRVAEQTDTQYS. The CDR3, as DNA: TGCAGCGTTAGGGTAGCGGAACAAACAGATACGCAGTATTCT.